This T cell receptor beta chain appears in the sequencing data of a study of T cells in Graves' hyperthyroidism and ophthalmopathy. Amplified TCR beta CDR3 regions came from RNA transcripts. TCR CDR3 underwent first-round RT-PCR with the HTBI primer set. TCRdb fed the multiplex PCR reads into MiXCR, producing one record per CDR3 protein. Counted here are approximately 210,000 distinct CDR3 sequences, approximately 17% occurring once; the ten biggest clones make up 50%. This clonotype was seen at least ten times. The CDR3 runs 13 residues. With V trimmed by 7 bases and J by 4 bases, 6 bases remained unmatched. Germline CDR1 reads KGHSH; CDR2 reads LQKENI. The patients, who ranged from 18 to 65 in age, presented with newly diagnosed hyperthyroidism lasting under 2 months. Exclusion of patients followed from uncontrolled infection, other autoimmune disease, pregnancy or lactation. Clinical symptoms, serum thyroxine, TRAb, thyroid ultrasound and orbital computed tomography established diagnosis.

V and J are TRBV18 and TRBJ2-5; 7 nucleotides line up with TRBD2. Sequences were obtained from blood. This TCR was recovered from a man aged 50-60 years with Graves' hyperthyroidism. The CDR3 here is CASWEGQGETQYF. The CDR3 nucleotides are TGTGCCAGCTGGGAGGGGCAAGGAGAGACCCAGTACTTC.